The 15 T cell receptor beta chains reported below all come from one sample, sequenced in a study of T cell responses to AZD1222 COVID-19 vaccine. Sequencing used immunoSEQ multiplex PCR; TCRdb keeps in-frame clones, though not all of them. The sample consists of around 180,000 clones, around 92% of them appearing once. Specimen: peripheral blood, collected on day 0 of AZD1222 vaccination. The receptors were gathered from an adult in good health.

The CDR3 bases are TGTGCCATCAGACGACAGTCAGATCAGCCCCAGCATTTT. Residues: CAIRRQSDQPQHF. The J gene is TRBJ1-5, the V gene TRBV10-3; D perhaps matches TRBD1 (5 bases). The CDR3 sequence is 13 residues long. Trimming removed 6 bases from V and 5 bases from J, with 11 bases in between. In germline, CDR1 is ENHRY, CDR2 SYGVKD.

The genes are TRBV2 and TRBJ1-2, with TRBD1 matching 10 bases. The CDR3 loop spans 14 amino acids. Germline CDR1 is SNHLY and CDR2 is FYNNEI. V shed 5 bases, J shed 5 bases, and the junction held 5 bases outside the gene matches. CDR3 bases: TGTGCCAGCAGTTGGGACAGGGGCCAGTATGGCTACACCTTC. It specifies CASSWDRGQYGYTF.

This chain links TRBV4-2 with TRBJ2-2; 10 bases match TRBD2. CDR3 length equals 18 residues. Germline assignment: CDR1 LGHNA and CDR2 YNFKEQ. J lost 0 bases, V lost 0 bases, and 4 bases had no gene match. Here the CDR3 reads CASSQESLAGANTGELFF. In nucleotides, the CDR3 is TGTGCCAGCAGCCAAGAGTCCCTAGCGGGGGCGAACACCGGGGAGCTGTTTTTT.

V usage is TRBV28 and J usage is TRBJ1-2; D remains ambiguous. The CDR3 extends over 15 amino acids. Germline V CDR1 and CDR2: MDHEN, SYDVKM. Trimming removed 10 bases at V and 1 base at J, with 19 bases between. This chain's CDR3 is CAIHSKQRFNYGYTF. The CDR3 DNA is TGTGCCATCCATTCCAAACAGAGATTTAACTATGGCTACACCTTC.

This clone has a single count. V gene TRBV7-2 combines with J gene TRBJ1-1; D unclear. The CDR3 contains 13 residues. CDR1 is SGHTA, CDR2 FQGNSA, per germline. With 0 bases removed from V and 3 bases from J, the gap between germline ends came to 5 bases. The CDR3 spells CASSLAMDTEAFF. The CDR3 DNA sequence: TGTGCCAGCAGCTTAGCGATGGACACTGAAGCTTTCTTT.

The CDR3 region is CASSLSREALSNQPQHF. The CDR3 DNA reads as TGTGCCAGCAGTCTGTCCAGGGAGGCTTTAAGCAATCAGCCCCAGCATTTT. The chain is built from TRBV27 and TRBJ1-5, with a tentative D call TRBD1 (5 bases). Trimming removed 5 bases from V and 1 base from J, with 18 bases in between. This CDR3 is built from 17 residues. Germline values: CDR1 MNHEY, CDR2 SMNVEV (reference sequence).

This chain links TRBV19 with TRBJ2-5, with 11 bases fitting TRBD1. CDR3 length: 14 amino acids. J gave up 4 bases and V 4 bases, and 2 bases lay outside the gene matches. Germline lookup yields CDR1 LNHDA and CDR2 SQIVND (reference sequence). CDR3 nucleotide sequence: TGTGCCAGTAGTACGGGACAGGGGGTAGAGACCCAGTACTTC. Translation gives CASSTGQGVETQYF.

This chain uses TRBV18 with TRBJ1-1; 9 positions match TRBD1. With 0 bases clipped from V and 3 bases from J, the junction kept 8 bases outside the gene matches. The length of the CDR3 is 17 residues. Per the germline V gene, CDR1 is KGHSH and CDR2 is LQKENI. The CDR3 nucleotides are TGTGCCAGCTCACCACCCGGGACAGGGCCATGGGACACTGAAGCTTTCTTT. Translating it yields CASSPPGTGPWDTEAFF.

The rearrangement uses TRBV10-3 and TRBJ1-1, with D maybe TRBD1 (5 bases). Germline CDR1 reads ENHRY; CDR2 reads SYGVKD. The CDR3 sequence is 14 residues long. The V end was cut by 0 bases, the J end by 8 bases, with 13 bases between. This CDR3 is CAISESRGGREAFF. In DNA form, the CDR3 reads TGTGCCATCAGTGAGTCGAGGGGCGGGAGAGAAGCTTTCTTT.

V gene TRBV7-9 combines with J gene TRBJ1-1; TRBD1 is a possible D gene (6 bases). Germline CDR1 is SEHNR and CDR2 is FQNEAQ (reference sequence). V lost 3 bases and J 1 base, leaving 9 bases between the germline ends. This CDR3 has 14 residues. DNA for the CDR3: TGTGCCAGCAGCTTTACGACAGGGAACACTGAAGCTTTCTTT. Translating gives CASSFTTGNTEAFF.

The chain couples TRBV7-2 to TRBJ2-1; TRBD1 or TRBD2 may be the D gene (5 bases each). The ends were cut back, 4 bases at V and 6 bases at J, with 10 bases in the middle. Germline assignment: CDR1 SGHTA and CDR2 FQGNSA. The CDR3 spans 13 residues. The CDR3 is CASSSGTFNEQFF. The CDR3 DNA sequence: TGTGCCAGCAGCTCGGGGACCTTCAATGAGCAGTTCTTC.

The chain recombines TRBV19 with TRBJ1-1, with D unclear. The germline V and J ends were trimmed by 6 bases and 0 bases, with 8 bases remaining between them. The CDR3 is made up of 13 amino acids. Germline V gene sequence: CDR1 LNHDA, CDR2 SQIVND (reference sequence). The CDR3 protein is CASSYTVNTEAFF. CDR3 DNA sequence: TGTGCCAGTAGCTATACGGTGAACACTGAAGCTTTCTTT.

The rearrangement joins TRBV19 to TRBJ2-1; TRBD2 aligns across 7 bases. V was pared by 3 bases and J by 9 bases, with 8 bases of the junction left unmatched. The CDR3 is made up of 14 amino acids. Germline CDR1 reads LNHDA; CDR2 reads SQIVND (reference sequence). CDR3 in DNA: TGTGCCAGTAGTATCGGAAGCGGGATCTTTGAGCAGTTCTTC. This encodes CASSIGSGIFEQFF.

The chain couples TRBV4-1 to TRBJ1-2; the D gene is possibly TRBD1 (5 bases). Per the germline V gene, CDR1 is MGHRA and CDR2 is YSYEKL. This CDR3 is built from 14 residues. Trimming stripped 4 bases from V and 2 bases from J, with 11 bases between. The DNA for the CDR3 is TGCGCCAGCAGCCTGGGAGGGGTGAACTATGGCTACACCTTC. This translates into CASSLGGVNYGYTF.

The chain uses TRBV7-3 and TRBJ1-1, with 8 bases aligning to TRBD1. The CDR3 runs 14 residues. Germline V lookup: CDR1 SGHTA, CDR2 FQGTGA. Germline trimming cut 6 bases from V and 4 bases from J; bases unmatched to any gene: 7. The CDR3 sequence is CASRSTGGATEAFF. DNA for the CDR3: TGTGCCAGCAGATCCACAGGGGGGGCCACTGAAGCTTTCTTT.